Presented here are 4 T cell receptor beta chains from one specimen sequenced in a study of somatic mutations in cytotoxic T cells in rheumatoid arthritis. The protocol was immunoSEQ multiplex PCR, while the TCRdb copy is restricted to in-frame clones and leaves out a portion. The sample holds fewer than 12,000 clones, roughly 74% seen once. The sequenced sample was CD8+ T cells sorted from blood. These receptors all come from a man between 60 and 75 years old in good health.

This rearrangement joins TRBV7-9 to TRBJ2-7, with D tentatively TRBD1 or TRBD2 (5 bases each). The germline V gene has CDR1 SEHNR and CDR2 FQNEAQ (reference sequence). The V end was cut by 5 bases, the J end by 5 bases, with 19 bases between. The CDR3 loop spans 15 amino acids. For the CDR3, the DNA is TGTGCCAGCAGCCGTACCGGGACCGGGAACCACGAGCAGTACTTC. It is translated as CASSRTGTGNHEQYF.

In DNA form, the CDR3 reads TGCGCCAGCAGCCAAACAATTTACCTATTGAACACTGAAGCTTTCTTT. Translated: CASSQTIYLLNTEAFF. The chain recombines TRBV4-1 with TRBJ1-1; D unclear. The length of the CDR3 is 16 residues. The germline V gene has CDR1 MGHRA and CDR2 YSYEKL. Trimming took off 2 bases at V and 0 bases at J, with 13 bases between the two ends.

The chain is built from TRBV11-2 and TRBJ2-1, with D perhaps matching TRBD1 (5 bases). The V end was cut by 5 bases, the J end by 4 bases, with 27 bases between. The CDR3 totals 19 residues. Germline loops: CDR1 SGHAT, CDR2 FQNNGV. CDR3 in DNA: TGTGCCAGCAGCATTGATTCCCCCCCCGCCGACCGACAGTACAATGAGCAGTTCTTC. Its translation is CASSIDSPPADRQYNEQFF. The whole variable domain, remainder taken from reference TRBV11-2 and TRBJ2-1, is EAGVAQSPRYKIIEKRQSVAFWCNPISGHATLYWYQQILGQGPKLLIQFQNNGVVDDSQLPKDRFSAERLKGVDSTLKIQPAKLEDSAVYLCASSIDSPPADRQYNEQFFGPGTRLTVL.

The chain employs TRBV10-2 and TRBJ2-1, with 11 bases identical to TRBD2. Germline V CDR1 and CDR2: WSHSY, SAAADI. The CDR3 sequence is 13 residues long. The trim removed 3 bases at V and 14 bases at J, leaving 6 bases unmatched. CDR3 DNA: TGCGCCAGCAGTGATTTAGCGGGGGGGCCCGAGTTCTTC. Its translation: CASSDLAGGPEFF.